This paragraph covers one T cell receptor beta chain sequence. What it recognizes is unknown. Germline CDR1 and CDR2: MDHEN and SYDVKM. V lost 7 bases, J lost 0 bases, and 9 bases stayed unmatched. This CDR3 comprises 15 residues. This sample was included in a study of cytomegalovirus exposure and HLA in healthy donors. Study-level findings and limits: Reports showed the classifier diagnosing cytomegalovirus status with high specificity and sensitivity.

60 Vbeta and 13 Jbeta primers were used in PCR. Clones were read by immunoSEQ multiplex PCR, and TCRdb kept only the in-frame ones, dropping some. The sample holds 100,000 to 150,000 clones, about three quarters seen once. The clonotype originates from a young man in good health and CMV-seronegative. The chain has TRBV28 and TRBJ2-7, with TRBD2 matching over 7 bases. Sequencing was performed on PBMCs. This CDR3 reads CASTPGGSSSYEQYF. CDR3 nucleotide sequence: TGTGCCAGCACCCCCGGGGGGTCAAGCTCCTACGAGCAGTACTTC.